This T cell receptor (beta chain) derives from a study of shared clonotypes between healthy human individuals. Study-wide findings and caveats: Generation probabilities were higher for clonotypes shared across all four sorted-subset donors than for unshared ones. Clonotype sharing across a few donors was observed for around 5% of naive CD4 clonotypes.

Regarding this clone: Antigen: not known.

J gave up 5 bases and V 3 bases, and 6 bases lay outside the gene matches. The CDR3 totals 14 residues. The material for each subset, its genomic DNA, was split evenly across several immunoSEQ plates. Some 29,000 T cell genomes (roughly 0.2 ug DNA) went into each sorted-subset replicate. Generated by immunoSEQ multiplex PCR, the TCRdb table keeps only in-frame clones and is missing some. The profile shows roughly 380,000 clones, roughly 96% of them singletons. The TCR was taken from a man aged 25 to 40 in good health. Material for sequencing was memory CD8+ T cells sorted from blood. The sample's subset: CD45RO+ cells pooled with CCR7-negative TemRA cells. The chain couples TRBV5-3 to TRBJ2-7; 9 bases line up with TRBD2. TRBV5-3 is classed as an ORF, of uncertain function. The CDR3 region is CARSSQREVHEQYF. CDR3 coding DNA: TGTGCCAGAAGCTCCCAGCGGGAGGTCCACGAGCAGTACTTC.